This T cell receptor (beta chain) emerged from a study of chronic HIV infection and antiretroviral therapy. TCRdb re-analysed the 5' RACE reads in MiXCR, keeping a single row per CDR3 protein. The sample includes under 55,000 distinct CDR3 sequences, about 20% seen only once; the top ten take approximately 3%. This clonotype was picked up a small number of times. This CDR3 has 15 amino acids. Germline CDR1 and CDR2: SGHAT and FQDESV (reference sequence). With 5 bases clipped from V and 7 bases from J, the junction kept 7 bases outside the gene matches. Sequencing used peripheral blood. The clonotype was recovered from an adult who had HIV and had not received antiretroviral therapy, or was an uninfected healthy control (not recorded which). V gene TRBV11-1 combines with J gene TRBJ2-5, with TRBD2 matching 13 bases. DNA of the CDR3: TGTGCCAGCAGCACGGGACTAGCGGGATCCGGGACCCAGTACTTC. Translating it yields CASSTGLAGSGTQYF.